This TCR beta chain was captured in a study of response to subunit inactivated influenza vaccine (dated by TCRdb to the late 2010s). With regard to the full study: Deep quantitative T cell receptor repertoire profiling was used in the study to track responses to a trivalent subunit inactivated influenza vaccine. Results the study describes overall, beyond this receptor: The authors proposed that each seasonal influenza vaccination may bring in only a limited number of new T cells.

The library was generated by RT-PCR. The instrument was an Illumina HiSeq 2500. TCRdb reprocessed the public reads (quality trimming at Q25 with fastp, clone calling with MiXCR) and kept in-frame beta chains. CDR3 protein sequences are deduplicated, and each keeps its most common genes and DNA. This sample holds about 700,000 distinct CDR3 sequences; 14% were observed only once. The ten most abundant clones make up 7.5% to 9% of the sample. A remark on this clonotype: No cognate antigen has been identified for it. It has no much larger one-base neighbor in the sample; base qualities were not kept.

Spanning cysteine to phenylalanine, the CDR3 consists of 16 amino acids. Just the 48-base CDR3 DNA is kept, in frame starting at base 1. The germline V gene yields MNHEY for CDR1 and SVGEGT for CDR2. The germline V end is reduced by 1 base and the J end by 2 bases; junction bases left unmatched: 4. The sequencing used PBMCs from blood, collected less than 15 days before vaccination. The receptor was isolated from a man aged 50 to 60 who received an inactivated influenza vaccine. Donor details come from another sample of the same person, matched by shared clones. The chain is assembled from TRBV6-2 or TRBV6-3 and TRBJ2-1; 8 central nucleotides agree with TRBD2. In nucleotide form, the sequence is TGTGCCAGCAGTTACTTGGCGGGGGGTGCCTACAATGAGCAGTTCTTC. Its amino acids are CASSYLAGGAYNEQFF.